The TCR beta chain described here comes from a study of blood T cell repertoires in COVID-19. Study background: Both acute and convalescent COVID-19 samples were obtained from the United States, Italy and Spain. The analysed material was cDNA or gDNA that came from T cells, B-cell-depleted T cells, or PBMCs.

Authors' methods: Counts of nucleated cells, estimated from reference gene primer amplification, were obtained. Assay used: immunoSEQ multiplex PCR; TCRdb lists only in-frame clones, some missing. The V and J calls and clone size were taken over from that table, and D and trimming were inferred from the DNA. The table records more than 70,000 clones, over 75% of them present only once. V lost 7 bases and J lost 1; bases outside the gene matches: 5. The CDR3 spans 13 residues. Germline-derived CDR1 and CDR2 are SQVTM and ANQGSEA. Sequenced: peripheral blood. The genes are TRBV29-1 and TRBJ1-1, with 8 bases aligning to TRBD1. This TCR came from a man aged 60 to 75 with acute or convalescent COVID-19. The CDR3 DNA follows: TGCAGCGGTGGACAGGGAAAGAACACTGAAGCTTTCTTT. Protein product: CSGGQGKNTEAFF.